The 21 T cell receptor beta chains reported below all come from one sample, sequenced in a study of identical twins. TCRdb itself ran the 5' RACE reads through MiXCR, one entry per CDR3 protein. The sample yields 400,000 to 600,000 distinct CDR3 sequences, approximately 20% seen once. In addition, the sample was reused for a study of yellow fever vaccine responses in identical twins.

The material sequenced was CD4+ T cells sorted from blood. Source of these receptors: a woman between 18 and 29 years old in good health.

This clonotype was observed a handful of times. This chain joins TRBV5-6 and TRBJ2-2; the D gene could be TRBD1 or TRBD2 (5 bases each). Germline CDR1 SGHDT, CDR2 YYEEEE. Trimming pared 4 bases from V and 4 bases from J, leaving 11 bases between. The CDR3 is made up of 14 amino acids. CDR3 loop: CASSLGVPTGELFF. The CDR3, as DNA: TGTGCCAGCAGCCTGGGGGTGCCCACCGGGGAGCTGTTTTTT.

The chain joins TRBV2 to TRBJ2-7; TRBD1 matches at 10 bases. V trimming: 7 bases; J trimming: 5 bases; junction bases outside the gene matches: 5. The CDR3 runs 13 residues. In germline, CDR1 is SNHLY, CDR2 FYNNEI. DNA for the CDR3: TGTGCCAGCAAAAGGGACAGGGGAAACGAGCAGTACTTC. Translated, it gives CASKRDRGNEQYF.

The count of this clonotype is one. This chain uses TRBV2 with TRBJ2-3; 7 bases map to TRBD1. The germline gives CDR1 SNHLY, CDR2 FYNNEI. The CDR3 contains 12 residues. Trimming removed 3 bases from V and 7 bases from J; junction bases left unmatched: 1. In nucleotides, the CDR3 is TGTGCCAGCAGTGACAGGGGGAATACGCAGTATTTT. This translates into CASSDRGNTQYF.

J is TRBJ2-5 and V is TRBV4-1, with D possibly being TRBD1 (6 bases). The CDR3 contains 17 residues. Germline V CDR1 and CDR2: MGHRA, YSYEKL. The V and J ends lost 0 bases and 2 bases respectively, with 16 bases between them. CDR3 nucleotide sequence: TGCGCCAGCAGCCAAGATCGAACCAGTACAGGGCAAGAGACCCAGTACTTC. Translated: CASSQDRTSTGQETQYF.

This clonotype was counted between two and nine times. The rearrangement links TRBV5-6 to TRBJ2-1; D tentatively fits TRBD1 or TRBD2 (5 bases each). The CDR3 contains 17 residues. In germline, CDR1 is SGHDT, CDR2 YYEEEE. Deletions cut 3 bases from V and 4 bases from J, with 20 bases between. The CDR3 reads CASSYVDAGTGYNEQFF. In DNA, the CDR3 is TGTGCCAGCAGCTATGTAGACGCCGGGACGGGATACAATGAGCAGTTCTTC.

The chain combines TRBV6-2 or TRBV6-3 with TRBJ2-1, with D possibly being TRBD2 (6 bases). The germline CDR1 and CDR2 sequences are MNHEY and SVGEGT. V lost 2 bases, J lost 4 bases, and 21 bases lay in between. CDR3 length equals 18 residues. The CDR3 here is CASSYQGKLADFYNEQFF. CDR3 nucleotide sequence: TGTGCCAGCAGTTACCAAGGAAAGTTAGCGGACTTTTACAATGAGCAGTTCTTC.

The V call is TRBV7-9, the J call TRBJ2-1, with 12 bases aligning to TRBD2. V dropped 5 bases and J dropped 7; count of bases not matched to a gene: 12. The CDR3 is made up of 17 amino acids. Germline CDR1 SEHNR, CDR2 FQNEAQ (reference sequence). The CDR3 DNA is TGTGCCAGCAGCCCCCGACTAGCGGGAGAGGTGGCGAATGAGCAGTTCTTC. This encodes CASSPRLAGEVANEQFF. The full variable domain, completed using reference TRBV7-9 and TRBJ2-1, is DTGVSQNPRHKITKRGQNVTFRCDPISEHNRLYWYRQTLGQGPEFLTYFQNEAQLEKSRLLSDRFSAERPKGSFSTLEIQRTEQGDSAMYLCASSPRLAGEVANEQFFGPGTRLTVL.

This clonotype was picked up a small number of times. The chain has TRBV27 and TRBJ2-7; D not certain. The CDR3 runs to 15 residues. The germline V gene has CDR1 MNHEY and CDR2 SMNVEV (reference sequence). With 2 bases removed from V and 0 bases from J, the gap between germline ends came to 11 bases. DNA of the CDR3: TGTGCCAGCAGTTTAAGAGCAGCCTTCTCCTACGAGCAGTACTTC. Encoded protein: CASSLRAAFSYEQYF.

The rearrangement links TRBV19 to TRBJ2-1; 10 bases align to TRBD2. The germline V gene encodes CDR1 LNHDA and CDR2 SQIVND (reference sequence). The CDR3 covers 15 residues. The V segment lost 3 bases and the J segment 7 bases; nucleotides outside the gene matches: 6. DNA of the CDR3: TGTGCCAGTAGTATCCTAGCGGGGGTTGGTAATGAGCAGTTCTTC. It is translated as CASSILAGVGNEQFF.

The sample holds a few counts of this clonotype. This chain connects TRBV10-3 to TRBJ1-1, with D unclear. Per the germline V gene, CDR1 is ENHRY and CDR2 is SYGVKD. V was trimmed by 3 bases and J by 4 bases, leaving 12 bases between them. This CDR3 contains 14 residues. CDR3 in amino acids: CAISESTSGTEAFF. The CDR3, as DNA: TGTGCCATCAGTGAATCGACTTCAGGCACTGAAGCTTTCTTT.

This clonotype was seen a few times. The chain is built from TRBV3-1 and TRBJ2-1, with D hard to call. This CDR3 has 16 residues. The V gene lost 0 bases and the J gene lost 2 bases, with 11 bases spanning the gap. Per the germline V gene, CDR1 is LGHDT and CDR2 is YNNKEL (reference sequence). The CDR3 DNA reads as TGTGCCAGCAGCCAAGATTTGAGCACGCCCTACAATGAGCAGTTCTTC. Translation: CASSQDLSTPYNEQFF.

CDR3 in amino acids: CASSYWVGSGANVLTF. CDR3 bases: TGTGCCAGCAGTTATTGGGTCGGGTCTGGGGCCAACGTCCTGACTTTC. The chain is built from TRBV6-5 and TRBJ2-6; no clear D. Germline-derived CDR1 and CDR2 are MNHEY and SVGAGI. Trimming took off 3 bases at V and 1 base at J, with 10 bases between the two ends. This CDR3 has 16 residues.

The rearrangement links TRBV7-8 to TRBJ2-6, with D possibly TRBD1 on 6 matching bases. The germline V and J ends were trimmed by 5 bases and 4 bases, with 24 bases remaining between them. CDR3 length equals 19 residues. Looked up from germline, CDR1 is SGHVS and CDR2 is FQNEAQ. The chain's CDR3 is CASSKERTVRYSGANVLTF. Written as DNA, the CDR3 is TGTGCCAGCAGCAAAGAAAGGACAGTCCGGTATTCGGGGGCCAACGTCCTGACTTTC.

This chain links TRBV28 with TRBJ2-1, with 14 bases aligning to TRBD2. Germline loops: CDR1 MDHEN, CDR2 SYDVKM. The ends lost 5 bases at V and 7 bases at J; junction bases unmatched: 10. The CDR3 is 17 amino acids. Here the CDR3 DNA reads TGTGCCAGCAGTCCCGGGACTAGCGGGAGTATGATGAATGAGCAGTTCTTC. Translation: CASSPGTSGSMMNEQFF.

This sequence joins TRBV7-2 and TRBJ2-5; D call uncertain. CDR3 length equals 15 residues. From germline, CDR1 is SGHTA and CDR2 FQGNSA. V was shortened by 2 bases and J by 0 bases, with 10 bases between the two germline ends. DNA for the CDR3: TGTGCCAGCAGCTTACTCAGCGCGAACCAAGAGACCCAGTACTTC. It codes for CASSLLSANQETQYF.

The CDR3 nucleotides read TGCAGCGGTGTCCGTGGGGCGGGGAACACTGAAGCTTTCTTT. It codes for CSGVRGAGNTEAFF. V is TRBV29-1 and J is TRBJ1-1; perhaps TRBD1 as D (5 bases). V lost 7 bases and J lost 1, with 16 bases in between. The germline V gene encodes CDR1 SQVTM and CDR2 ANQGSEA. The CDR3 loop spans 14 amino acids.

The rearrangement links TRBV11-1 to TRBJ1-3; D gene uncertain. CDR1 is SGHAT and CDR2 is FQDESV in the germline V gene (reference sequence). The CDR3 covers 18 residues. The V and J ends lost 5 bases and 4 bases respectively, with 24 bases between them. This CDR3 reads CASSLDGNTYNRGNTIYF. For the CDR3, the DNA is TGTGCCAGCAGCCTGGACGGAAACACGTATAACAGAGGAAACACCATATATTTT.

This clonotype was observed a few times. The J gene is TRBJ1-2, the V gene TRBV12-3 or TRBV12-4, with unresolved D. This CDR3 comprises 14 residues. Deletions cut 5 bases from V and 5 bases from J, with 15 bases between. The CDR3 nucleotides are TGTGCCAGCAGTCAACCTAACTGGGCTTATGGCTACACCTTC. Protein sequence: CASSQPNWAYGYTF.

This clonotype appeared a few times. CDR3 sequence: CASRTLAGESGTGELFF. The CDR3 nucleotides read TGTGCCAGCAGAACCCTAGCGGGAGAATCAGGCACCGGGGAGCTGTTTTTT. The chain carries TRBV5-5 and TRBJ2-2; 10 nucleotides align to TRBD2. The J segment lost 4 bases and the V segment lost 5 bases, leaving 11 bases of the junction unmatched. The CDR3 spans 17 residues. Germline-derived CDR1 and CDR2 are SGHKS and YYEKEE (reference sequence).

V is TRBV28 and J is TRBJ2-7; 10 nucleotides agree with TRBD1. The V segment lost 6 bases and the J segment 2 bases; nucleotides outside the gene matches: 4. The CDR3 length is 14 residues. The germline gives CDR1 MDHEN, CDR2 SYDVKM. CDR3 protein: CASRPGTGAYEQYV. The CDR3 DNA sequence: TGTGCCAGCAGGCCCGGGACAGGGGCCTACGAGCAGTACGTC.

The chain carries TRBV12-3 or TRBV12-4 and TRBJ2-1; 15 nucleotides agree with TRBD2. V lost 5 bases, J lost 8 bases, and 4 bases stayed unmatched. The CDR3 loop spans 15 amino acids. CDR3 nucleotides: TGTGCCAGCAGTACGGGACTAGCGGGGGGCCATGAGCAGTTCTTC. Its translation is CASSTGLAGGHEQFF.